One T cell receptor beta chain is described in this entry. What this receptor recognizes is not known. Per-base quality was not reported, and no clone a single base away is much larger than it. The cohort comprised hundreds of healthy bone marrow donors. Cohort members were all nominally healthy when sampled, although unrecorded immune exposures were likely present. The donor was CMV seronegative and belonged to the group of more than 300 seronegative cohort members. A peripheral blood sample was collected from each donor, and TCR beta sequencing was performed on peripheral blood mononuclear cells. Genomic DNA extraction from the blood cell samples was performed with the Qiagen DNeasy Blood Extraction Kit. Germline trimming: 5 bases from V, 5 bases from J; junction bases outside gene matches: 7. In the germline V gene (reference sequence), CDR1 corresponds to SEHNR and CDR2 to FQNEAQ. CDR3 length: 16 amino acids, cysteine to phenylalanine. Kept here is only the CDR3 DNA, which spans 48 bases and is read in frame from base 1.

The data derive from a study of cytomegalovirus exposure and HLA in healthy donors (dated by TCRdb to 2017 to 2019). Concerning the study at large: In an earlier analysis of approximately 500 of the donors, 276 Gb of sequence data and some 100 million unique TCR beta sequences from about 190 million T cells were reported. Approximately 300 gigabases of sequencing data and approximately 91 million unique TCR sequences made up an early release that covered approximately 700 HLA-typed donors. Of the 398 genotyped donors, 65% to 90% fell in the genetic ancestry cluster associated with self-reported Caucasian donors. The study was designed to test whether signatures of past pathogen exposure could be identified by cataloging public T cell receptors. The study profiled the T cell repertoires of hundreds of subjects by immunosequencing and related them to cytomegalovirus serostatus. In addition to the first cohort of 666 subjects, a separate validation cohort of some 120 different subjects was used. To predict cytomegalovirus infection status, the study brought together high-throughput TCR immunosequencing, statistical association of individual TCRs with disease status, and machine learning. In a later analysis, previously published TCR beta repertoires from 550 to 750 donors were re-analyzed and high-resolution HLA genotyping was added so that TCR occurrence patterns could be studied. In the later analysis, no new phenotypic data were used to find candidate immune exposures; instead, reliance was placed on TCR beta sequences and their occurrence across donors. In an earlier analysis of about 590 of the donors, high-throughput TCR beta sequencing was used to judge whether each TCR beta V gene segment behaved as functional or pseudogenic. Donor age, sex, ethnicity and CMV serostatus were compiled alongside the repertoire data. Genome-wide SNP genotypes for about 55% of the roughly 670 donors were used in a later genetic analysis, which treated that subset as a discovery cohort. Every discovery cohort repertoire had been produced on one sequencing platform. HLA typing covered class I and class II loci at four-digit resolution. The number of typed donors differed by locus: about 620-630 for A, B, C, DRB1 and DQB1; 500 to 550 for DQA1; fewer than 610 for DPA1; and roughly 450 for DPB1. Four or five DR-DQ haplotypes were handled as single units for association and clustering, since linkage in the cohort was strong. Among roughly 370 genotyped donors of the cohort, an average of approximately 240,000 unique TCR beta nucleotide sequences were sequenced per donor, roughly 18% of them non-productive.

Overall study outcomes, separate from this receptor: A further reported finding was that TCR beta sequences accurately predicted the HLA-A and HLA-B alleles for most subjects in the first cohort. Because counts were too low, 15 to 20 rarely observed V segments, including chromosome 9 orphons, were excluded from the earlier analysis of under 650 of the donors. Compared with the approximately 710-donor mean, donors in an Asian-associated ancestry cluster had fewer N-insertions in productive TCRs, according to a later genetic analysis. A later analysis reported that several top co-occurrence clusters appeared linked to parvovirus B19, influenza, CMV and Epstein-Barr virus. The authors suggested that the approach could potentially be extended to other disease states and immunological phenotypes. Some IMGT-functional V segments, including TRBV6-2 and TRBV6-3, could not be told apart with the 87-base-pair reads, so those segments were excluded. A total of fewer than 200 TCR beta chains were listed by the study as associated with cytomegalovirus. A later analysis found that TCR association rates varied across HLA loci, with DRB1 alleles showing the most associated TCRs and HLA-C alleles the fewest. Broadly in line with IMGT annotations, most TCR beta V segments showed up in productive rearrangements about 90% or about 30% of the time in an earlier analysis of 450 to 600 of the donors. In vitro tests confirmed that a few of the cytomegalovirus-associated TCR beta chains recognize cytomegalovirus antigens. Most TCR sequences were observed very rarely across donors, whereas some public TCRs were present in many individuals. At a false discovery rate of 0.05, a later analysis linked 16,951 TCR beta sequences to specific HLA alleles. A cluster of highly shared sequence variants was judged likely to represent a technical artifact of the sequencing pipeline. The presence/absence analyses assumed that sequencing depth was roughly uniform across donors, and that assumption may not be true. Correlated functional status among segregating V segments might reflect linkage disequilibrium, but an unknown experimental factor could not be ruled out. Assigning TCR associations to individual alleles was difficult when HLA alleles, especially DR and DQ, strongly co-occurred. Because HLA typing was missing for some donors at each locus, association tests included only the typed subset. A later genetic analysis associated a missense DCLRE1C variant with V-gene and J-gene trimming of TCR beta chains, and an independent cohort replicated the association. The classifier was reported to diagnose cytomegalovirus status with high specificity and sensitivity in both the original cohort and the validation cohort. In a later analysis, most CMV-associated TCR beta chains were found to appear HLA-restricted, with HLA associations seemingly driven largely by CMV exposure. A later analysis found that HLA-associated TCR beta chains were more clonally expanded and had lower generation probabilities than equally common non-associated chains. In this cohort, only TCR beta chains were sequenced, and detectable features were limited by the absence of alpha or paired-chain data. Immune exposure information for the cohort was limited to CMV serostatus.

Library creation used the immunoSEQ multiplex PCR assay. For the multiplex PCR, a mixture combining 60 forward primers for TCR Vbeta segments and 13 reverse primers for TCR Jbeta segments was used. A multiplex PCR assay on genomic DNA amplified the CDR3 region of rearranged TCR beta genes. On the Illumina HiSeq System, the amplified TCR beta libraries were sequenced as 87-base-pair reads. In the paper's pipeline: A later analysis tallied around 82 million unique TCR beta chains across the 550 to 850 repertoires, and about 12 million of those chains were shared by two or more donors. Raw reads were error-corrected and collapsed into unique sequences by a nearest-neighbor algorithm in which closely related sequences were merged to remove PCR and sequencing errors. V, D and J gene segments were assigned by aligning CDR3 sequences to IMGT reference sequences. For a sequence to be retained, at least a six-nucleotide match to both a V gene segment and a J gene segment was required. Rearrangements were called productive when the CDR3 lacked stop codons and stayed in frame with V and J; all others were non-productive. Following IMGT convention, CDR3 was defined as the stretch from the second conserved V-encoded cysteine to the conserved J-encoded phenylalanine. In an earlier analysis of more than 550 of the donors, sequences lacking an unambiguous match to a single V gene segment were excluded. An earlier analysis of about 590 of the donors classified V segments as functional when productive rearrangements were above 56.7% and as segregating when the standard deviation between donors was above 5%. A statistical classification framework was developed to diagnose cytomegalovirus status using the catalog of TCR beta chain sequences. In a later analysis, V and J genes were assigned by comparing TCR nucleotide sequences against IMGT/GENE-DB human TR gene sequences. The TCRdist pipeline was used in a later analysis to assign CDR3 sequences and most-parsimonious VDJ recombination scenarios. In a later analysis, each TCR beta chain was defined by its CDR3 amino acid sequence together with its V-gene family, and reads lacking a unique V-gene family were excluded. A later analysis removed 592 highly shared, low-generation-probability nucleotide sequences to deal with suspected cross-contamination and a sequencing artifact. In a later analysis, a clonal expansion index for each public chain was calculated from normalized within-repertoire ranks of inferred template counts. Generation probabilities in a later analysis came from a VDJ recombination model fitted to out-of-frame rearrangements, and those results were checked against IGoR. Hypergeometric tests were used in a later analysis to score TCR-TCR, TCR-HLA and TCR-CMV co-occurrence, with a repertoire-size bias correction applied to the TCR pairs. False discovery rates were estimated in a later analysis by permuting HLA or CMV assignments 20 times. In a later analysis, co-occurring TCRs were grouped using DBSCAN, and TCRdist sequence similarity was added for clustering within HLA-allele-positive subsets. Repertoires with fewer than 30,000 or more than 120,000 public chains, plus five repertoires with anomalous nucleotide sharing, were excluded from co-occurrence clustering. The table comes from immuneACCESS by way of TCRdb, which keeps in-frame sequences with V and J called. Part of the clones is missing from these tables; in studies checked, under half for an unresolved V gene and the rest for unknown reasons. That table supplies the V and J calls and clone size; D and trimming were determined from the DNA. Counted in this sample were 100,000 to 150,000 clones; over 70% of them appeared once. Of the sample, roughly 3% is held by the ten largest clones.

The sequenced sample was PBMCs. This TCR was recovered from a woman aged 45-65 years in good health and CMV-seronegative. The chain is made from TRBV7-9 and TRBJ2-2; TRBD1 lines up with 11 middle nucleotides. The CDR3 protein is CASSPRTGGVTGELFF. The DNA sequence reads TGTGCCAGCAGCCCACGGACAGGGGGCGTGACCGGGGAGCTGTTTTTT.